This TCR beta chain is from a study of identical twins. Whole-study findings and limits: Conclusions were based on cross-sectional statistical analysis, without following the same donors. Memory repertoires showed no such pattern, whereas abundant cord blood beta clonotypes carried fewer insertions.

Carrying unique molecular identifiers, the cDNA also gained a universal primer site through template switching. From the 5' RACE reads, TCRdb called clonotypes with MiXCR, one entry per CDR3 protein. The data show roughly 240,000 distinct CDR3 sequences, with about 7% seen just once and roughly 3.9% held by the top ten. This clonotype has just a few counts. Its cognate antigen is unknown. Trimming shortened V by 0 bases and J by 10 bases, and 13 bases separated the two germline ends. Germline CDR1 reads SGHKS; CDR2 reads YYEKEE (reference sequence). CDR3 length: 13 residues. These sequences were also reported in another study, on yellow fever vaccine responses in identical twins.

The sequencing sample was made of memory (CD45RO+) T cells sorted from blood. The TCR comes from a woman between 18 and 30 years old in good health. The V gene is TRBV5-5, the J gene TRBJ1-1, with D possibly being TRBD1 (6 bases). CDR3 region: CASSLGGGLRAFF. In DNA, the CDR3 is TGTGCCAGCAGCTTGGGCGGGGGGCTGAGAGCTTTCTTT.